This passage covers 25 T cell receptor beta chains from one sample sequenced in a study of blood T cell repertoires in COVID-19. Produced via immunoSEQ multiplex PCR; TCRdb's table is partial and in-frame only. Of some 270,000 clones listed, over 75% are singletons. The sample comprised peripheral blood. Source of these receptors: a woman in her 70s with acute or convalescent COVID-19.

The chain recombines TRBV27 with TRBJ1-2; perhaps TRBD1 as D (6 bases). Germline V gene lookup returns CDR1 MNHEY and CDR2 SMNVEV (reference sequence). The CDR3 is 13 residues long. Deletions cut 2 bases from V and 6 bases from J, with 10 bases between. CDR3 DNA sequence: TGTGCCAGCAGTTTACAGGGGACCCATGGCTACACCTTC. Encoded protein: CASSLQGTHGYTF.

The chain uses TRBV5-6 and TRBJ2-7, with TRBD1 identical over 7 bases. Per germline, CDR1 SGHDT and CDR2 YYEEEE. The CDR3 is 13 amino acids. V gave up 6 bases and J gave up 10 bases; unmatched junction bases: 13. The CDR3 nucleotides read TGTGCCAGCACCTCACACCGACAGGGTCAACAGTACTTC. Its translation is CASTSHRQGQQYF.

The chain is built from TRBV5-1 and TRBJ2-1; 10 nucleotides match TRBD2. The V gene end was trimmed by 3 bases and the J gene end by 4 bases; junction bases not matched to a gene: 7. CDR1 is SGHRS, CDR2 YFSETQ, per germline. The CDR3 spans 16 residues. CDR3 region: CASSSSTSGNYNEQFF. The CDR3 DNA is TGCGCCAGCAGCTCGTCCACTAGCGGGAATTACAATGAGCAGTTCTTC.

This rearrangement joins TRBV7-6 to TRBJ2-3; TRBD2 aligns across 15 bases. The CDR3 is 16 amino acids. Germline V lookup: CDR1 SGHVS, CDR2 FNYEAQ. V shed 5 bases, J shed 7 bases, and the junction held 7 bases outside the gene matches. The CDR3 DNA reads TGTGCCAGCAGCCCACGGACTAGCGGGGGGGCATATACGCAGTATTTT. Its translation: CASSPRTSGGAYTQYF.

V gene TRBV7-9 combines with J gene TRBJ2-6; weak D call: TRBD2 (6 bases). CDR1 is SEHNR and CDR2 is FQNEAQ in the germline V gene (reference sequence). The V end was cut by 5 bases, the J end by 0 bases, with 14 bases between. This CDR3 region has 17 residues. CDR3 bases: TGTGCCAGCAGCGGGGGGACGGCCTACTCTGGGGCCAACGTCCTGACTTTC. Residues: CASSGGTAYSGANVLTF.

For this clone: Other DNA sequences in this sample translate to the same CDR3. V is TRBV5-1 and J is TRBJ1-2; D may be TRBD1 (5 bases). The CDR3 spans 13 residues. The germline gives CDR1 SGHRS, CDR2 YFSETQ. V was shortened by 0 bases and J by 2 bases, with 5 bases between the two germline ends. The CDR3 reads CASSLGQNYGYTF. The CDR3 nucleotides read TGCGCCAGCAGCTTGGGACAGAACTATGGCTACACCTTC.

The chain combines TRBV5-1 with TRBJ2-2, with 9 bases aligning to TRBD2. V shed 5 bases and J 1 base; nucleotides not matched to a gene: 3. The germline V gene encodes CDR1 SGHRS and CDR2 YFSETQ. This CDR3 has 15 residues. CDR3 DNA sequence: TGCGCCAGCAGGATAGCGGGGGTGAACACCGGGGAGCTGTTTTTT. Amino acids: CASRIAGVNTGELFF.

This chain uses TRBV3-1 (or the pseudogene TRBV3-2) with TRBJ2-1, with 12 bases that match TRBD2. Losses at the gene ends were 2 bases for V and 6 bases for J; bases not matched to a gene: 5. Germline assignment: CDR1 LGHDT and CDR2 YNNKEL (reference sequence). There are 16 residues in the CDR3. CDR3 in amino acids: CASSQWTSGEGNEQFF. The CDR3, as DNA: TGTGCCAGCAGCCAATGGACTAGCGGGGAAGGCAATGAGCAGTTCTTC.

The CDR3 nucleotides read TGTGCCAGCAGCTTGGGCGGGGGGAATGAAAAACTGTTTTTT. Its protein is CASSLGGGNEKLFF. The chain carries TRBV11-2 and TRBJ1-4; weak D call: TRBD1 (5 bases). The CDR3 totals 14 residues. CDR1 and CDR2 (germline): SGHAT, FQNNGV. With 3 bases removed from V and 5 bases from J, the gap between germline ends came to 10 bases.

This chain connects TRBV2 to TRBJ1-2, with 10 bases identical to TRBD1. The CDR3 runs to 14 residues. J lost 7 bases, V lost 5 bases, and 7 bases had no gene match. The germline V gene encodes CDR1 SNHLY and CDR2 FYNNEI. As DNA, the CDR3 is TGTGCCAGCAGTACCGGGACAGGGGTTGGTGGCTACACCTTC. Its protein is CASSTGTGVGGYTF.

This chain connects TRBV29-1 to TRBJ1-2, with no clear D. The germline V gene encodes CDR1 SQVTM and CDR2 ANQGSEA. The V end lost 5 bases, the J end lost 8 bases, and 12 bases lay between the germline ends. CDR3 length equals 11 residues. For the CDR3, the DNA is TGCAGCGTTCGGGAAGCAGGCGGCTACACCTTC. Translated: CSVREAGGYTF.

The gene calls are TRBV6-6 and TRBJ1-5, with 7 bases fitting TRBD1. Per germline, CDR1 MNHNY and CDR2 SVGAGI (reference sequence). Unmatched junction bases numbered 1, after V lost 0 bases and J lost 5 bases. The CDR3 contains 14 residues. CDR3 sequence: CASSYSQGDQPQHF. For the CDR3, the DNA is TGTGCCAGCAGTTACTCTCAGGGGGATCAGCCCCAGCATTTT.

This clone was seen once. The V gene is TRBV5-1, the J gene TRBJ2-3; 8 positions match TRBD2. V lost 0 bases and J lost 6; bases outside the gene matches: 9. Germline CDR1 and CDR2: SGHRS and YFSETQ. This CDR3 is 16 amino acids long. The DNA of the CDR3 is TGCGCCAGCAGCTTGGGACGTGGGACTAGTGTGGATACGCAGTATTTT. Protein: CASSLGRGTSVDTQYF.

The chain couples TRBV10-2 to TRBJ1-6; 7 bases fit TRBD1. The trim removed 6 bases at V and 6 bases at J, leaving 8 bases unmatched. The CDR3 has 15 amino acids. CDR1 and CDR2 (germline): WSHSY, SAAADI. CDR3 amino acids: CASSLETGTNSPLHF. The CDR3 bases are TGCGCCAGCAGCCTCGAGACAGGGACTAATTCACCCCTCCACTTT.

J is TRBJ2-5 and V is TRBV2; no clear D. The CDR3 covers 12 residues. Germline V gene sequence: CDR1 SNHLY, CDR2 FYNNEI. The V end lost 2 bases, the J end lost 8 bases, and 9 bases lay between the germline ends. The CDR3 nucleotides are TGTGCCAGCAGTGAAATGGGCCGAACCCAGTACTTC. This codes for CASSEMGRTQYF.

The rearrangement joins TRBV7-3 to TRBJ2-1, with D maybe TRBD2 (6 bases). Germline CDR1 and CDR2: SGHTA and FQGTGA. CDR3 length equals 11 residues. The V gene lost 1 base and the J gene lost 16 bases, with 11 bases spanning the gap. CDR3: CASSLNGEVFF. The CDR3 DNA follows: TGTGCCAGCAGCTTAAACGGGGAGGTATTCTTC.

This rearrangement joins TRBV19 to TRBJ2-5; 10 bases are shared with TRBD1. The CDR3 loop spans 14 amino acids. The germline V gene has CDR1 LNHDA and CDR2 SQIVND (reference sequence). V lost 6 bases, J lost 3 bases, and 4 bases stayed unmatched. CDR3 coding DNA: TGTGCCAGTAGCTCGGGACAGGGGAAAGAGACCCAGTACTTC. Amino acids: CASSSGQGKETQYF.

V usage is TRBV11-3 and J usage is TRBJ2-1, with a weak D call TRBD2 (6 bases). The CDR3 loop spans 19 amino acids. The germline gives CDR1 SGHNT, CDR2 YENEEA. Between the trimmed V and J ends, which lost 0 bases and 1 base, there was a span of 19 bases. The DNA of the CDR3 is TGTGCCAGCAGCTTAGAAGGCTCCGTTGAGGGGACTTCCTACAATGAGCAGTTCTTC. Its translation is CASSLEGSVEGTSYNEQFF. Full variable domain (outside the CDR3, taken from reference TRBV11-3 and TRBJ2-1): EAGVVQSPRYKIIEKKQPVAFWCNPISGHNTLYWYLQNLGQGPELLIRYENEEAVDDSQLPKDRFSAERLKGVDSTLKIQPAELGDSAVYLCASSLEGSVEGTSYNEQFFGPGTRLTVL.

The V and J genes are TRBV3-1 (or the pseudogene TRBV3-2) and TRBJ1-4; 9 bases match TRBD1. After removal of 4 bases from V and 5 bases from J, the junction contained 2 bases not matched to a gene. The CDR3 extends over 14 amino acids. Germline CDR1 LGHDT, CDR2 YNNKEL (reference sequence). In DNA form, the CDR3 reads TGTGCCAGCAGCCCCGGGACAGGGAATGAAAAACTGTTTTTT. Encoded protein: CASSPGTGNEKLFF.

This chain connects TRBV2 to TRBJ2-7, with no clear D. This CDR3 is built from 13 residues. Germline V gene sequence: CDR1 SNHLY, CDR2 FYNNEI. Trimming pared 6 bases from V and 0 bases from J, leaving 9 bases between. Written as DNA, the CDR3 is TGTGCCAGCAGCGGCGGAGCCTCCTACGAGCAGTACTTC. Its protein is CASSGGASYEQYF.

The chain carries TRBV2 and TRBJ2-7; 11 nucleotides match TRBD2. The CDR3 length is 14 residues. The germline V gene has CDR1 SNHLY and CDR2 FYNNEI. Trimming took 7 bases from V and 3 from J; bases not matched to a gene: 5. The CDR3 sequence is CASTLTSGVYEQYF. CDR3 nucleotides: TGTGCCAGCACCCTGACTAGCGGGGTCTACGAGCAGTACTTC.

The J gene is TRBJ2-6, the V gene TRBV18, with D tentatively TRBD1 (6 bases). This CDR3 is 16 amino acids long. The germline V gene has CDR1 KGHSH and CDR2 LQKENI. The V and J ends lost 3 bases and 0 bases respectively, with 9 bases between them. The DNA for the CDR3 is TGTGCCAGCTCACCGGGACATAGCTCTGGGGCCAACGTCCTGACTTTC. Protein: CASSPGHSSGANVLTF.

The chain links TRBV3-1 (or the pseudogene TRBV3-2) to TRBJ2-7, with 12 bases that match TRBD1. V dropped 3 bases and J dropped 5; count of bases not matched to a gene: 8. Germline V gives CDR1 LGHDT, CDR2 YNNKEL (reference sequence). CDR3 size: 16 residues. The DNA of the CDR3 is TGTGCCAGCAGCCACCGGGACAGGGGGCGCTTCCACGAGCAGTACTTC. Amino acid sequence: CASSHRDRGRFHEQYF.

The chain couples TRBV4-1 to TRBJ2-3; 9 bases map to TRBD2. The germline gives CDR1 MGHRA, CDR2 YSYEKL. The junction had 16 bases not matched to a gene; V was cut back by 4 bases and J by 2 bases. The CDR3 sequence is 19 residues long. The CDR3 sequence is CASSRSPAGGGRATDTQYF. CDR3 DNA: TGCGCCAGCAGCCGGAGTCCAGCGGGGGGCGGACGCGCCACAGATACGCAGTATTTT.

The chain couples TRBV5-1 to TRBJ2-5; D is unclear. V was clipped by 3 bases and J by 2 bases, with 11 bases between them. The germline V gene has CDR1 SGHRS and CDR2 YFSETQ. This CDR3 comprises 14 residues. The CDR3 nucleotides are TGCGCCAGCAGCTCCCCTCCCGAGCAAGAGACCCAGTACTTC. Protein product: CASSSPPEQETQYF.